These T cell receptor beta chains were read from a single sample in a study of T cell repertoires in cytomegalovirus infection. TCRdb analysed the reads with MiXCR anew, one entry per CDR3 protein. The sample lists some 270,000 distinct CDR3 sequences, roughly a fifth occurring once. Their target antigens are unknown. This material consisted of cultured PBMCs, taken from culture after CMV antigen stimulation. Every receptor here comes from a human donor in good health (CMV status not recorded). Some clones in this sample may be carry-over from other donors' samples. Both conserved end residues are part of each CDR3. A D gene is named only where the DNA matches it firmly. Rows may omit the clone size; those that give it use once, few, many or a size class.

size,V,D,J,DNA,CDR3
many,TRBV7-2,-,TRBJ2-2,TGTGCCAGCAGCCCCCGGATGGTGGGGTGGAACGGGGAGCTGTTTTTT,CASSPRMVGWNGELFF
many,TRBV4-1,-,TRBJ2-1,TGCGCCAGCAGCCTCTCGATTCGGAGGGAGCAGTTCTTC,CASSLSIRREQFF
many,TRBV7-2,TRBD1,TRBJ1-5,TGTGCCAGCAGCTTAGCCGGACAGGGGCCCTCTCAGCCCCAGCATTTT,CASSLAGQGPSQPQHF
many,TRBV7-2,TRBD1,TRBJ2-4,TGTGCCAGCAGTCTTCCCGGGACAGGGTCCAAAAACATTCAGTACTTC,CASSLPGTGSKNIQYF
few,TRBV10-3,-,TRBJ2-2,TGTGCCATCAGTGAGTCGACCATCGCAGGATTGGACACCGGGGAGCTGTTTTTT,CAISESTIAGLDTGELFF
few,TRBV7-4,-,TRBJ1-1,TGTGCCAGCAGCCCGCACGGCACCCTGAACACTGAAGCTTTCTTT,CASSPHGTLNTEAFF
medium-sized,TRBV7-6,-,TRBJ2-5,TGTGCCAGCAGCCAACTGCTTGGACGGGGGAAAGAGACCCAGTACTTC,CASSQLLGRGKETQYF
few,TRBV20-1,-,TRBJ1-1,TGCAGTGCTAGAGGCAGGGCGTCGAACACTGAAGCTTTCTTT,CSARGRASNTEAFF
many,TRBV7-2,-,TRBJ1-5,TGTGCCAGCAGCTTAGAACGGGTCAATCAGCCCCAGCATTTT,CASSLERVNQPQHF
-,TRBV19,TRBD2,TRBJ2-2,TGTGCCAGTAGTGCCCCCGGGACTAGGGCCGGGGAGCTGTTTTTT,CASSAPGTRAGELFF
few,TRBV5-4,-,TRBJ2-3,TGTGCCAGCAGCTTGGGGCAGGACACAGATACGCAGTATTTT,CASSLGQDTDTQYF
many,TRBV6-5,TRBD1,TRBJ1-3,TGTGCCAGCAGTTACGGGACAGCTTCTGGAAACACCATATATTTT,CASSYGTASGNTIYF
-,TRBV7-6,TRBD1,TRBJ1-4,TGTGCCAGCAGCCGAAACAGGGGGAATGAAAAACTGTTTTTT,CASSRNRGNEKLFF
many,TRBV7-2,-,TRBJ1-1,TGTGCCAGCAGCCCACGGGGGCCGAGCACTGAAGCTTTCTTT,CASSPRGPSTEAFF
-,TRBV5-4,-,TRBJ2-2,TGTGCCAGCAGCTTGTACCTAGCTAACACCGGGGAGCTGTTTTTT,CASSLYLANTGELFF
-,TRBV12-3/TRBV12-4,TRBD2,TRBJ2-3,TGTGCCAGCAGTTTCATGGCCCTAGCGGGATTGACAAGCACAGATACGCAGTATTTT,CASSFMALAGLTSTDTQYF
few,TRBV19,-,TRBJ1-5,TGTGCCAGTAGTGTGGACAGCCCTAGGCAGCCCCAGCATTTT,CASSVDSPRQPQHF
few,TRBV6-6,TRBD2,TRBJ2-3,TGTGCCAGCAGTTACTTAGCGGGGGGCACAGATACGCAGTATTTT,CASSYLAGGTDTQYF
few,TRBV27,-,TRBJ2-1,TGTGCCAGCAGTTATGGCCTGACAGGCGTATCCTACAATGAGCAGTTCTTC,CASSYGLTGVSYNEQFF
-,TRBV9,-,TRBJ1-1,TGTGCCAGCAGCGTAGTGGCAGGTACGGGTGAAGCTTTCTTT,CASSVVAGTGEAFF